This entry lists 14 T cell receptor beta chains sequenced from one sample in a study of CD8 T cells in Susac syndrome. It was with random hexamers that roughly 0.45 to 1 ug RNA was reverse transcribed. Each CDR3 protein gets one entry after TCRdb re-called the immunoSEQ multiplex PCR reads with MiXCR. The sample records some 250,000 distinct CDR3 sequences, about 96% being singletons. The material sequenced was CD4+ T cells from PBMCs. The source is a human donor with Susac syndrome.

The chain employs TRBV5-1 and TRBJ2-7, with 14 bases identical to TRBD2. Germline trimming cut 4 bases from V and 9 bases from J; bases unmatched to any gene: 9. This CDR3 is 15 amino acids long. Germline CDR1 reads SGHRS; CDR2 reads YFSETQ. The CDR3 sequence: CASSHPGLAGEGQYF. The DNA of the CDR3 is TGCGCCAGCAGCCATCCGGGACTAGCGGGAGAAGGGCAGTACTTC.

This rearrangement joins TRBV5-8 to TRBJ1-2; weak D call: TRBD1 (5 bases). Trimming left V 7 bases short and J 4 bases short, with 17 bases between. Germline values: CDR1 SGHTS, CDR2 YDEGEE. The CDR3 sequence is 14 residues long. This CDR3 is CASRLLRGTYGYTF. In DNA form, the CDR3 reads TGTGCCAGCCGCCTCCTTAGAGGGACCTATGGCTACACCTTC. Drawing the rest from reference TRBV5-8 and TRBJ1-2, the complete variable domain is EAGVTQSPTHLIKTRGQQATLRCSPISGHTSVYWYQQALGLGLQFLLWYDEGEERNRGNFPPRFSGRQFPNYSSELNVNALELEDSALYLCASRLLRGTYGYTFGSGTRLTVV.

This chain links TRBV7-9 with TRBJ1-1, with D uncertain. The ends were cut back, 4 bases at V and 5 bases at J, with 11 bases in the middle. CDR3 length: 13 amino acids. Germline CDR1 SEHNR, CDR2 FQNEAQ (reference sequence). The CDR3 coding sequence is TGTGCCAGCAGCTCCTTAGTTGGGACTGAAGCTTTCTTT. This codes for CASSSLVGTEAFF.

V is TRBV27 and J is TRBJ2-7; D remains ambiguous. Deletions cut 5 bases from V and 5 bases from J, with 7 bases between. The CDR3 runs to 11 residues. In germline, CDR1 is MNHEY, CDR2 SMNVEV (reference sequence). The CDR3 loop is CASSPPDEQYF. The DNA for the CDR3 is TGTGCCAGCAGTCCCCCCGACGAGCAGTACTTC.

The chain links TRBV20-1 to TRBJ2-1; the match to TRBD2 covers 13 bases. Germline trimming cut 4 bases from V and 6 bases from J; bases unmatched to any gene: 3. The germline V gene encodes CDR1 DFQATT and CDR2 SNEGSKA (reference sequence). The CDR3 sequence is 14 residues long. The chain's CDR3 is CSATTSGRANEQFF. The CDR3 region has the DNA TGCAGTGCTACTACTAGCGGGAGGGCCAATGAGCAGTTCTTC.

The chain carries TRBV20-1 and TRBJ1-5; D not certain. The CDR3 length is 14 residues. V lost 0 bases, J lost 4 bases, and 10 bases lay in between. Germline V gives CDR1 DFQATT, CDR2 SNEGSKA (reference sequence). CDR3 DNA sequence: TGCAGTGCTAGAGATGGCGTAACAAATCAGCCCCAGCATTTT. It specifies CSARDGVTNQPQHF.

The genes are TRBV5-1 and TRBJ2-7, with D maybe TRBD2 (5 bases). Germline V gives CDR1 SGHRS, CDR2 YFSETQ. V shed 5 bases and J shed 2 bases, with 14 bases lying between them. The CDR3 is made up of 14 amino acids. This CDR3 is CASRYSGTAYEQYF. CDR3 sequence (DNA): TGCGCCAGCAGGTACAGCGGAACCGCCTACGAGCAGTACTTC.

CDR3: CSARDRGQLNYEQYF. CDR3 nucleotides: TGCAGCGCTCGGGACAGGGGACAATTAAACTACGAGCAGTACTTC. This rearrangement joins TRBV29-1 to TRBJ2-7, with 10 bases lining up with TRBD1. This CDR3 has 15 amino acids. CDR1 is SQVTM and CDR2 is ANQGSEA in the germline V gene. V shed 7 bases and J 3 bases; nucleotides not matched to a gene: 12.

The chain has TRBV20-1 and TRBJ1-5; a weak D match, TRBD1 (5 bases). Germline-derived CDR1 and CDR2 are DFQATT and SNEGSKA (reference sequence). V lost 3 bases, J lost 4 bases, and 16 bases lay in between. This CDR3 is 15 amino acids long. The CDR3 DNA follows: TGCAGTGCTAGGGACGTTCGACGGGGGAATCAGCCCCAGCATTTT. This encodes CSARDVRRGNQPQHF.

A single count supports this clonotype. The V gene is TRBV9, the J gene TRBJ2-5; 10 bases agree with TRBD2. The CDR3 covers 14 residues. The germline V gene has CDR1 SGDLS and CDR2 YYNGEE. The V and J ends lost 3 bases and 9 bases, in that order; junction bases with no gene match: 8. CDR3 nucleotides: TGTGCCAGCAGCGAAAGGACTAGCGGACGCTCCCAGTACTTC. Translated, it gives CASSERTSGRSQYF.

The genes are TRBV29-1 and TRBJ2-6, with 10 bases that match TRBD1. The V gene's germline CDR1 is SQVTM and CDR2 ANQGSEA. This CDR3 region has 17 residues. The trim removed 6 bases at V and 0 bases at J, leaving 8 bases unmatched. The CDR3 loop is CSVPRDRGGSGANVLTF. The CDR3 bases are TGCAGCGTGCCCCGGGACAGGGGCGGCTCTGGGGCCAACGTCCTGACTTTC.

The chain joins TRBV27 to TRBJ2-6; D is ambiguous. The CDR3 loop spans 14 amino acids. Looked up from germline, CDR1 is MNHEY and CDR2 is SMNVEV (reference sequence). Trimming removed 7 bases at V and 4 bases at J, with 11 bases between. The CDR3 bases are TGTGCCAGCACCCGTAGCTTGGGGGCCAACGTCCTGACTTTC. Amino acids: CASTRSLGANVLTF.

In regard to this clonotype: At one boundary the junction diverges from the germline segment, which might be a read error. The chain links TRBV6-5 to TRBJ2-5; 11 positions match TRBD2. Germline CDR1 reads MNHEY; CDR2 reads SVGAGI. The CDR3 totals 17 residues. Here the CDR3 reads CASSSMWGLAALEAQYF. CDR3 in DNA: TGTGCCAGCAGTTCTATGTGGGGACTAGCGGCGCTAGAGGCCCAGTACTTC.

The chain recombines TRBV4-2 with TRBJ1-5; no clear D gene. The germline CDR1 and CDR2 sequences are LGHNA and YNFKEQ. The V end lost 0 bases, the J end lost 8 bases, and 8 bases lay between the germline ends. This CDR3 contains 13 residues. CDR3 sequence: CASSQDESEPQHF. The CDR3 DNA reads TGTGCCAGCAGCCAAGATGAATCGGAGCCCCAGCATTTT.